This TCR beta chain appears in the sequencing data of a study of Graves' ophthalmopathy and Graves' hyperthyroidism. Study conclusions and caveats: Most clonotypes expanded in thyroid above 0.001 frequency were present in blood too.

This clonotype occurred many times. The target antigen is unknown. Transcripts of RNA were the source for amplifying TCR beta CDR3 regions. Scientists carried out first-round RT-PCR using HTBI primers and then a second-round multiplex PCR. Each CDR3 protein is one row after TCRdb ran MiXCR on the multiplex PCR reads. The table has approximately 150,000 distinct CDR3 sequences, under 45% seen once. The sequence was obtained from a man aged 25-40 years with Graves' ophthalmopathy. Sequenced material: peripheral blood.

The CDR3 region has the DNA TGTGCCACCAGTGATTCTTCGGGAAGGCGAACCGGGGAGCTGTTTTTT. This codes for CATSDSSGRRTGELFF. This chain links TRBV24-1 with TRBJ2-2; TRBD2 might be the D (5 bases). CDR3 length equals 16 residues. The V and J ends lost 2 bases and 5 bases respectively, with 14 bases between them. Germline V CDR1 and CDR2: KGHDR, SFDVKD.